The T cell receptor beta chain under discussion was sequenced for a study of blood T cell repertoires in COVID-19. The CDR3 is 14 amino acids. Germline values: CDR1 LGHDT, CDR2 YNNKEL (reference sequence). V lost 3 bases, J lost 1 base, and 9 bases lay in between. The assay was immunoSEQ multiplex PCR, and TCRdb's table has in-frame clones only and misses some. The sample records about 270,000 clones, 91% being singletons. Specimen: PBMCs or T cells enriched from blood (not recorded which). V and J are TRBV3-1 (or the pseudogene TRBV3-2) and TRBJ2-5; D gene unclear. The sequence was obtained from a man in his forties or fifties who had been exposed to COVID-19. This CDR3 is CASSQQAVQETQYF. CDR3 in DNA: TGTGCCAGCAGCCAGCAGGCAGTCCAAGAGACCCAGTACTTC.